The 7 T cell receptor beta chains below were found in one sample sequenced in a study of T cell responses to AZD1222 COVID-19 vaccine. Libraries were prepared by immunoSEQ multiplex PCR; TCRdb keeps only in-frame clonotypes and omits some of them. Here the sample spans 140,000 or so clones, roughly 91% being singletons. The input for sequencing was peripheral blood, taken 28 days after the second AZD1222 dose. These receptors came from an adult who received the AZD1222 COVID-19 vaccine.

The chain combines TRBV10-3 with TRBJ1-5, with TRBD1 identical over 7 bases. After removal of 6 bases from V and 7 bases from J, the junction contained 6 bases not matched to a gene. This CDR3 is built from 13 residues. In germline, CDR1 is ENHRY, CDR2 SYGVKD. For the CDR3, the DNA is TGTGCCATCAGCGGGACAGCAGGACAGCCCCAGCATTTT. Translated, it gives CAISGTAGQPQHF.

The V gene is TRBV11-2, the J gene TRBJ2-2; 10 bases align to TRBD2. The CDR3 contains 16 residues. J lost 5 bases, V lost 4 bases, and 7 bases had no gene match. Germline CDR1 reads SGHAT; CDR2 reads FQNNGV. CDR3 region: CASSWDSGRKTGELFF. For the CDR3, the DNA is TGTGCCAGCAGCTGGGATAGCGGGAGGAAGACCGGGGAGCTGTTTTTT.

The chain is built from TRBV3-1 (or the pseudogene TRBV3-2) and TRBJ1-1; D is possibly TRBD1 (6 bases). V was clipped by 2 bases and J by 11 bases, with 18 bases between them. This CDR3 comprises 14 residues. The germline V gene has CDR1 LGHDT and CDR2 YNNKEL (reference sequence). CDR3 in amino acids: CASSQSEGVRRAFF. The CDR3 nucleotides read TGTGCCAGCAGCCAATCCGAGGGGGTCCGACGGGCTTTCTTT.

The chain is built from TRBV7-2 and TRBJ1-3, with D maybe TRBD1 (6 bases). The CDR3 is 18 amino acids. Germline V gene lookup returns CDR1 SGHTA and CDR2 FQGNSA. V was cut by 5 bases and J by 0 bases, with 20 bases left in between. CDR3 in amino acids: CASSPHRVGRGSGNTIYF. DNA for the CDR3: TGTGCCAGCAGCCCGCACAGGGTGGGCAGGGGCTCTGGAAACACCATATATTTT.

J is TRBJ2-1 and V is TRBV4-3; 10 bases are a match to TRBD1. Germline CDR1 is LGHNA and CDR2 is YSLEER. After removal of 0 bases from V and 7 bases from J, the junction contained 3 bases not matched to a gene. This CDR3 comprises 15 residues. CDR3: CASSQEGQGLNEQFF. CDR3 bases: TGCGCCAGCAGCCAAGAGGGACAGGGGTTGAATGAGCAGTTCTTC.

The genes are TRBV18 and TRBJ2-1; 9 bases are shared with TRBD1. In germline, CDR1 is KGHSH, CDR2 LQKENI. Trimming at V came to 0 bases and at J to 9 bases, leaving 12 bases not matched to a gene. The CDR3 consists of 17 residues. The CDR3 DNA is TGTGCCAGCTCACCACCGTCGGGGACAGGGCTTTTCGTTGAGCAGTTCTTC. It yields the protein CASSPPSGTGLFVEQFF. Looking up the rest from reference TRBV18 and TRBJ2-1 gives the full variable domain: NAGVMQNPRHLVRRRGQEARLRCSPMKGHSHVYWYRQLPEEGLKFMVYLQKENIIDESGMPKERFSAEFPKEGPSILRIQQVVRGDSAAYFCASSPPSGTGLFVEQFFGPGTRLTVL.

This rearrangement joins TRBV9 to TRBJ2-6; D call uncertain. Trimming cost V 3 bases and J 1 base, with 5 bases left between them. This CDR3 comprises 14 residues. Germline-derived CDR1 and CDR2 are SGDLS and YYNGEE. The CDR3 DNA sequence: TGTGCCAGCAGCGGCCTTTCTGGGGCCAACGTCCTGACTTTC. Translated: CASSGLSGANVLTF.